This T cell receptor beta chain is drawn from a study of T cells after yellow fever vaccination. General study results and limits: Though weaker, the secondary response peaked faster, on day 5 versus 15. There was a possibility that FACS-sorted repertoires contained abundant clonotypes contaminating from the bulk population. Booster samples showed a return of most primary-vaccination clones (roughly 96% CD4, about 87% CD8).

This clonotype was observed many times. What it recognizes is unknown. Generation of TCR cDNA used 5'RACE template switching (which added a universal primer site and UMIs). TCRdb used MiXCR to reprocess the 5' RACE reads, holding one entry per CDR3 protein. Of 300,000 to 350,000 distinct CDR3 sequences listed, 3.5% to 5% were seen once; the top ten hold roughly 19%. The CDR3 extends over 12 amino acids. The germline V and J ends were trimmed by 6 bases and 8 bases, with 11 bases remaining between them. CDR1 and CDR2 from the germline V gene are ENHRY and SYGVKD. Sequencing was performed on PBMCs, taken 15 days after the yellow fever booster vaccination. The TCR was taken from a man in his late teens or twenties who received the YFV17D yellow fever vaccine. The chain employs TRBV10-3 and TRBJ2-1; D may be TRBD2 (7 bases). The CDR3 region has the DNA TGTGCCATCAGCTTCGGGGGGCATGAGCAGTTCTTC. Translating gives CAISFGGHEQFF.